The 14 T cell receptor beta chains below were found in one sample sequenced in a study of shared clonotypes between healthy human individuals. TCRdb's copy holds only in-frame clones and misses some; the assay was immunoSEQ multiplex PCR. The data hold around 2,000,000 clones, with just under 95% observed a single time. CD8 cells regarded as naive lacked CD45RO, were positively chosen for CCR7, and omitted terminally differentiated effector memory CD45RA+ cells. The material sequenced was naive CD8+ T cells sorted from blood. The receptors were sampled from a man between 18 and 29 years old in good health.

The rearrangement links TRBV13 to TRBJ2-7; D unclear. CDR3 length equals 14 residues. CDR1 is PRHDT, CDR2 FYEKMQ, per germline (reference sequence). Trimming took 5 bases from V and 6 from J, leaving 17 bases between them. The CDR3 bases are TGTGCCAGCAGCGGAGACTCCTCATCTCCCGAGCAGTACTTC. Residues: CASSGDSSSPEQYF.

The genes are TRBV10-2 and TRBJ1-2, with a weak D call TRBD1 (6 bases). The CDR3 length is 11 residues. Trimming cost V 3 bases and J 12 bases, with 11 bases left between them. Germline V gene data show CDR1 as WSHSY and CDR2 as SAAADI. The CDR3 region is CASSDGGGNTF. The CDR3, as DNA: TGCGCCAGCAGTGACGGAGGGGGTAACACCTTC.

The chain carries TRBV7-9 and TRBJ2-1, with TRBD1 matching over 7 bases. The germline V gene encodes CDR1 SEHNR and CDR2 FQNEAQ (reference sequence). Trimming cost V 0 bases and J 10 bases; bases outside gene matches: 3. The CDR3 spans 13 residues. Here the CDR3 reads CASSLAETGEQFF. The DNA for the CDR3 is TGTGCCAGCAGCTTAGCGGAGACAGGGGAGCAGTTCTTC.

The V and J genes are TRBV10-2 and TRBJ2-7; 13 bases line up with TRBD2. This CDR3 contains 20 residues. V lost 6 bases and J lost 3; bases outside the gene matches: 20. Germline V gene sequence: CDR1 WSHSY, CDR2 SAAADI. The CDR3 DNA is TGCGCCAGCAGCGACAAACCAACTAGCGGGAGGGCCGAGTGGGGCTACGAGCAGTACTTC. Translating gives CASSDKPTSGRAEWGYEQYF.

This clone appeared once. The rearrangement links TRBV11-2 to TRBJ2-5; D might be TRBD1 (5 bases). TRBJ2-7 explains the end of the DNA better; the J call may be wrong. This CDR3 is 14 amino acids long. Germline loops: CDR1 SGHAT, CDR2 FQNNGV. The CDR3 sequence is CASSSRYRPYEQYF. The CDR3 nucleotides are TGTGCCAGCAGCTCTCGTTACAGGCCCTACGAGCAGTACTTC.

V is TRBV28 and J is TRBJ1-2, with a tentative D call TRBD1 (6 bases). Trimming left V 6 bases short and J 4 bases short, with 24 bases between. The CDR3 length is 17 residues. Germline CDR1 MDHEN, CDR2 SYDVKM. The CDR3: CASSPFLQGVIGYGYTF. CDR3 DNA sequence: TGTGCCAGCAGCCCTTTCTTACAGGGAGTAATTGGCTATGGCTACACCTTC.

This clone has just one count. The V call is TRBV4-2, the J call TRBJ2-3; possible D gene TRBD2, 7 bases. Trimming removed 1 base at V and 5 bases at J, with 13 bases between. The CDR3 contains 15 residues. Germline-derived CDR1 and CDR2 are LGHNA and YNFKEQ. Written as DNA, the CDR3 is TGTGCCAGCAGCCAAGGGGGGGGCGGTGTAGATACGCAGTATTTT. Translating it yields CASSQGGGGVDTQYF.

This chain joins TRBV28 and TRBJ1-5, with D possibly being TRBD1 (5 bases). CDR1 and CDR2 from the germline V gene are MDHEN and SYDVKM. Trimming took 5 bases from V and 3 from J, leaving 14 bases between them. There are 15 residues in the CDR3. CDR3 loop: CASSPGAGYNQPQHF. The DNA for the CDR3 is TGTGCCAGCAGTCCCGGGGCAGGGTACAATCAGCCCCAGCATTTT.

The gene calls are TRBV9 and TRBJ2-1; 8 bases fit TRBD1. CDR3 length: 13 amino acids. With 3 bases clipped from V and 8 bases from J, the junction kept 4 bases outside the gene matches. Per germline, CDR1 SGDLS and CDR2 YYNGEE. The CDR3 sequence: CASSGTGSDEQFF. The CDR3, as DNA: TGTGCCAGCAGCGGGACAGGGTCGGATGAGCAGTTCTTC.

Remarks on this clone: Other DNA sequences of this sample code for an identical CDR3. The CDR3 spells CASSPGRSYEQYF. For the CDR3, the DNA is TGTGCCAGCAGTCCCGGACGTTCCTACGAGCAGTACTTC. This rearrangement joins TRBV27 to TRBJ2-7; no definite D call. The CDR3 totals 13 residues. The V gene lost 5 bases and the J gene lost 1 base, with 9 bases spanning the gap. Germline CDR1 is MNHEY and CDR2 is SMNVEV (reference sequence).

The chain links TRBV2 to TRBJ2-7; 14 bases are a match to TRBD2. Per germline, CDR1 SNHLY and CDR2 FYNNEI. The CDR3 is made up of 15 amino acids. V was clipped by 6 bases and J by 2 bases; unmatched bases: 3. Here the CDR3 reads CASRGTSGSAYEQYF. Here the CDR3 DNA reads TGTGCCAGCAGAGGGACTAGCGGGAGCGCCTACGAGCAGTACTTC.

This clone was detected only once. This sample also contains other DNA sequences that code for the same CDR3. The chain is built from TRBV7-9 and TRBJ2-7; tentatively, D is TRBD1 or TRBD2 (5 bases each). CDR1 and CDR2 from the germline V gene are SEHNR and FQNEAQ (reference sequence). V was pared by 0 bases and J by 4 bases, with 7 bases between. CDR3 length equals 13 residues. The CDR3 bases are TGTGCCAGCAGCTTAGCGGGGGAGTACGAGCAGTACTTC. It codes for CASSLAGEYEQYF. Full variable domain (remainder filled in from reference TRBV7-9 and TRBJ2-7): DTGVSQNPRHKITKRGQNVTFRCDPISEHNRLYWYRQTLGQGPEFLTYFQNEAQLEKSRLLSDRFSAERPKGSFSTLEIQRTEQGDSAMYLCASSLAGEYEQYFGPGTRLTVT.

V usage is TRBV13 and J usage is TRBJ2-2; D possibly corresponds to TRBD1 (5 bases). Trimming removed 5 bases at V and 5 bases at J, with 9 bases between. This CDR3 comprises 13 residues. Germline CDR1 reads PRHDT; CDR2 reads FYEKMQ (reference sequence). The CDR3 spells CASSTQGTGELFF. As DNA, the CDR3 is TGTGCCAGCAGCACCCAGGGTACCGGGGAGCTGTTTTTT.

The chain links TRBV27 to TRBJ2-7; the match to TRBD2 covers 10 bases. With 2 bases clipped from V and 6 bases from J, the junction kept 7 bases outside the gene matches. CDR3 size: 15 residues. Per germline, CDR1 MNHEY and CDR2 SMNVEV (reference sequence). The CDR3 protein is CASSLGLAGVFEQYF. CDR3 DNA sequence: TGTGCCAGCAGTTTAGGGCTAGCGGGAGTTTTCGAGCAGTACTTC.